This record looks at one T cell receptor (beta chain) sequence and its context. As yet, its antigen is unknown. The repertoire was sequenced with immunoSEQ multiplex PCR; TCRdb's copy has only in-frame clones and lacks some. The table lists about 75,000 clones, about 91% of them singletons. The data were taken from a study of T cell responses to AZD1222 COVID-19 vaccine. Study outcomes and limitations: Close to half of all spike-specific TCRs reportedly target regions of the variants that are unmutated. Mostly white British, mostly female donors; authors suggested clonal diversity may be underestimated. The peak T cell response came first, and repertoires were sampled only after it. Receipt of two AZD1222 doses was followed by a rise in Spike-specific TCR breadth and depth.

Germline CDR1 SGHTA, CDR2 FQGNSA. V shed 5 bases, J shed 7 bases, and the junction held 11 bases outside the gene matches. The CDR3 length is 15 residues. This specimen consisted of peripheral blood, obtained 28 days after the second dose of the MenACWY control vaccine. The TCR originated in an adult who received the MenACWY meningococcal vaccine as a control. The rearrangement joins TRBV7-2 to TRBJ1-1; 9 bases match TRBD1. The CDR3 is CASSLGTGLFVEAFF. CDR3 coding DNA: TGTGCCAGCAGCCTCGGGACAGGGCTCTTTGTTGAAGCTTTCTTT.